This section outlines one T cell receptor (beta chain) sequence together with its context. The source of the sample is a study of shared clonotypes between healthy human individuals. In replicate PCRs of unsorted PBMC, 300 ng DNA, some 30,000 T cell genomes, was used. The assay was immunoSEQ multiplex PCR, and TCRdb's table has in-frame clones only and misses some. This table has about half a million clones, over 70% appearing once. All donors qualified as healthy HIV-negative adults and had experienced no recent acute infections or vaccinations. Material for sequencing was PBMCs. The TCR was taken from a woman between 40 and 50 years old in good health. Some clones in this sample may be carry-over from other donors' samples.

CDR3 amino acids: CASSPRTRESIYEQYF. CDR3 DNA sequence: TGTGCCAGCAGTCCCAGAACTAGGGAATCCATCTACGAGCAGTACTTC. V is TRBV27 and J is TRBJ2-7; a possible D gene is TRBD2 (5 bases). Germline V gene data show CDR1 as MNHEY and CDR2 as SMNVEV (reference sequence). V lost 5 bases and J 3 bases, leaving 20 bases between the germline ends. The CDR3 covers 16 residues.